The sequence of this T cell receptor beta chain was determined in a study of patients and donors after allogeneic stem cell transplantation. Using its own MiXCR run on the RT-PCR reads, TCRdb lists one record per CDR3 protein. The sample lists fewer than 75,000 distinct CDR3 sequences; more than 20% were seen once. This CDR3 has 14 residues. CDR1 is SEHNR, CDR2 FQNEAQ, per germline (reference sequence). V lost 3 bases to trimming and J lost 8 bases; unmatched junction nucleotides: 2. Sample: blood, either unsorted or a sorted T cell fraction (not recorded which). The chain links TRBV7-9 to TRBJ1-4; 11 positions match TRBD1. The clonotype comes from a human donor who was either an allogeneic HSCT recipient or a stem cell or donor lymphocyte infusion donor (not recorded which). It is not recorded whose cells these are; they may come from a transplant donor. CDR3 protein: CASSLRTGGEKLFF. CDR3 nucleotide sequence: TGTGCCAGCAGCTTGAGGACAGGGGGCGAAAAACTGTTTTTT.